A selection of T cell receptor beta chains follows, all from one sample in a study of blood T cell repertoires in COVID-19. TCRdb keeps only in-frame clones here, not all; method: immunoSEQ multiplex PCR. This sample has about 240,000 clones, with just under 85% found just once. The sample taken for sequencing was peripheral blood. These receptors came from a woman of 80 years or more with acute or convalescent COVID-19. Both conserved end residues are part of each CDR3. A D gene is named only where the DNA matches it firmly. Clone size is given for some rows only: seen once, a few or many times, or a class if the clone is expanded.

abundance,j_gene,v_gene,d_gene,CDR3nt,CDR3aa
.,TRBJ2-4,TRBV7-8,.,TGTGCCATCGGGTACGGGGACATTCAGTACTTC,CAIGYGDIQYF
.,TRBJ2-7,TRBV5-6,TRBD1,TGTGCCAGCAGCAAACGGACAGGATCGGAGCAGTACTTC,CASSKRTGSEQYF
.,TRBJ1-6,TRBV2,.,TGTGCCAGCAGTGAAGCGCTTACAGCTAGCTCACCCCTCCACTTT,CASSEALTASSPLHF
few,TRBJ1-1,TRBV18,.,TGTGCCAGCTCACCAACGGAGGACTATGAAGCTTTCTTT,CASSPTEDYEAFF
.,TRBJ2-2,TRBV5-1,.,TGCGCCAGCAGCTTGAACAGGGCGAACACCGGGGAGCTGTTTTTT,CASSLNRANTGELFF
.,TRBJ1-5,TRBV10-3,.,TGTGCCATCAGAGGGGGGGATGGCCAGCCCCAGCATTTT,CAIRGGDGQPQHF
few,TRBJ1-1,TRBV7-9,.,TGTGCCAGCAGCCCCCTTAGCAGGAACACTGAAGCTTTCTTT,CASSPLSRNTEAFF
.,TRBJ2-4,TRBV7-2,.,TGTGCCAGCAGCCTTCCGAGGGCAGGGGGAGGTAGCATTCAGTACTTC,CASSLPRAGGGSIQYF
.,TRBJ1-1,TRBV6-6,.,TGTGCCAGCAGTCCCCTGATAGGGGGAACTGAAGCTTTCTTT,CASSPLIGGTEAFF
once,TRBJ1-6,TRBV21-1,.,TGTGCCACAAAACCATCACGGAATTCACCCCTCCACTTT,CATKPSRNSPLHF
.,TRBJ1-5,TRBV5-6,.,TGTGCCAGCAGCTTGGGACAGAGCCATCAGCCCCAGCATTTT,CASSLGQSHQPQHF
.,TRBJ1-5,TRBV6-5,.,TGTGCCGGAGCACAGGGATGGGATCAGCCCCAGCATTTT,CAGAQGWDQPQHF
.,TRBJ1-6,TRBV2,TRBD1,TGTGCCAGCAGTGAAGAACTGACAGGGTTGGATTCACCCCTCCACTTT,CASSEELTGLDSPLHF
.,TRBJ2-1,TRBV6-6,TRBD1,TGTGCCAGCAGTTCCACCGGGACAGACAACTACAATGAGCAGTTCTTC,CASSSTGTDNYNEQFF
.,TRBJ2-3,TRBV7-3,TRBD2,TGTGCCAGCAGCCGGGGACTAGCGGGGGTGTGGGGCACAGATACGCAGTATTTT,CASSRGLAGVWGTDTQYF
.,TRBJ1-1,TRBV6-1,.,TGTGCCAGCAGTGAAGGGGACTACTACACTGAAGCTTTCTTT,CASSEGDYYTEAFF
.,TRBJ1-2,TRBV3-1/TRBV3-2,.,TGTGCCAGCAGCCAGCAGGGGCTTAACTATGGCTACACCTTC,CASSQQGLNYGYTF
.,TRBJ2-3,TRBV5-6,TRBD2,TGTGCCAGCAGCTTGGAAAGGGACTACCTCACAGATACGCAGTATTTT,CASSLERDYLTDTQYF
.,TRBJ1-6,TRBV5-1,TRBD1,TGCGCCAGCAGCTCCGGGGACAGGGGGAATTCACCCCTCCACTTT,CASSSGDRGNSPLHF
once,TRBJ1-4,TRBV28,.,TGTGCCAGCAGCCCGGCGGGTGAAAAACTGTTTTTT,CASSPAGEKLFF
.,TRBJ2-3,TRBV6-8,.,TGTGCCAGCAAGCGCCGGGTCGCTAACTATACGCAGTATTTT,CASKRRVANYTQYF
.,TRBJ2-3,TRBV21-1,.,TGTGCCAGCAGCAACAGGGGGCGCACAGATACGCAGTATTTT,CASSNRGRTDTQYF
.,TRBJ2-5,TRBV3-1/TRBV3-2,TRBD1,TGTGCCAGCAGCCAAGAGGGCGCAGGGGGTAGGGAGACCCAGTACTTC,CASSQEGAGGRETQYF
.,TRBJ2-7,TRBV18,.,TGTGCCAGCTCACCCCTGGACGGGAGCCCCTACGAGCAGTACTTC,CASSPLDGSPYEQYF
.,TRBJ2-7,TRBV28,TRBD2,TGTGCCAGCAGTCCCTCCGGGAGGCCGGGGTACTTC,CASSPSGRPGYF
.,TRBJ1-1,TRBV5-1,.,TGCGCCAGCAGCCGGGGGGAGAACACTGAAGCTTTCTTT,CASSRGENTEAFF
.,TRBJ1-5,TRBV18,.,TGTGCCAGCTCACCCACAGCCGATAGCAATCAGCCCCAGCATTTT,CASSPTADSNQPQHF
few,TRBJ1-2,TRBV28,.,TGTGCCAGCAGTTCCTCACAGGGTTTTTATGGCTACACCTTC,CASSSSQGFYGYTF
.,TRBJ2-7,TRBV15,.,TGTGCCACCAGCAGAGAACCCGTGGGGGGGGCCCCGGACGAGCAGTACTTC,CATSREPVGGAPDEQYF
.,TRBJ1-3,TRBV7-2,.,TGTGCCAGCAGCTCCTCTATATCGAGAAACACCATATATTTT,CASSSSISRNTIYF
.,TRBJ1-5,TRBV19,.,TGTGCCAGTAGGCAGGGGTGGGGCAATCAGCCCCAGCATTTT,CASRQGWGNQPQHF
.,TRBJ1-2,TRBV5-6,.,TGTGCCAGCAGCCCGTATGCGGGCAACTATGGCTACACCTTC,CASSPYAGNYGYTF
.,TRBJ1-2,TRBV4-1,.,TGCGCCAGCAGCCAAGATTCGCCCGGGGTAGGGGGCTACACCTTC,CASSQDSPGVGGYTF
.,TRBJ2-6,TRBV7-2,.,TGTGCCAGCAGCTTGCGGGTTTCTGGGGCCAACGTCCTGACTTTC,CASSLRVSGANVLTF
.,TRBJ2-5,TRBV19,TRBD1,TGTGCCAGTAGTATTGGGGCCGGGACAGGGGGCTTGGAGACCCAGTACTTC,CASSIGAGTGGLETQYF
.,TRBJ2-7,TRBV28,.,TGTGCCAGCAGTTTAGATGGACAAAGCGAGCAGTACTTC,CASSLDGQSEQYF
.,TRBJ1-3,TRBV2,TRBD1,TGTGCCAGCAGGCAGGACAGGGTAACTGGAAACACCATATATTTT,CASRQDRVTGNTIYF
.,TRBJ2-7,TRBV5-1,TRBD1,TGCGCCAGCAGCGAAGGACCGGGACAGTACGAGCAGTACTTC,CASSEGPGQYEQYF
.,TRBJ2-3,TRBV12-3/TRBV12-4,.,TGTGCCAGCAGTTTCGGGGAGCGAGATACGCAGTATTTT,CASSFGERDTQYF
.,TRBJ1-3,TRBV5-4,TRBD1,TGTGCCAGCAGTATACAGGGGGTAATCTCTGGAAACACCATATATTTT,CASSIQGVISGNTIYF
.,TRBJ1-1,TRBV19,TRBD1,TGTGCCAGTAGTATCAGCACCGGACAGGGGGCTGCTGAAGCTTTCTTT,CASSISTGQGAAEAFF
.,TRBJ2-5,TRBV28,TRBD1,TGTGCCAGCAGTTTCAACAGGGGGCTGCGGGAGACCCAGTACTTC,CASSFNRGLRETQYF
many,TRBJ2-7,TRBV4-1,.,TGCGCCAGCAGCCCCGGGCAGTACTTC,CASSPGQYF
.,TRBJ2-2,TRBV29-1,TRBD2,TGCAGCACCCGGACTAGCGCCACCGGGGAGCTGTTTTTT,CSTRTSATGELFF
.,TRBJ1-1,TRBV7-2,TRBD1,TGTGCCAGCAGCCCCGACAGGGTGGACACTGAAGCTTTCTTT,CASSPDRVDTEAFF
.,TRBJ2-5,TRBV19,.,TGTGCCAGTAGTATGTTGGAGGGGTCTTATACCCAGTACTTC,CASSMLEGSYTQYF
.,TRBJ1-3,TRBV6-5,.,TGTGCCAGCAGCCTCAGCCGGGATAGTGGAAACACCATGTATTTT,CASSLSRDSGNTMYF
many,TRBJ1-2,TRBV9,.,TGTGCCAGCAGCGTAGACTTGGACAGAGCATATGGCTACACCTTC,CASSVDLDRAYGYTF
.,TRBJ2-1,TRBV4-2,TRBD1,TGTGCCAGCAGCCCAGTTGGGACAGGAGAGGATGAGCAGTTCTTC,CASSPVGTGEDEQFF
.,TRBJ1-1,TRBV14,.,TGTGCCAGCAGCCAAGGGAGGAACACTGAAGCTTTCTTT,CASSQGRNTEAFF
.,TRBJ1-3,TRBV2,.,TGTGCCAGCAGCGCCGGGAATGTTAACACCATATATTTT,CASSAGNVNTIYF
.,TRBJ1-2,TRBV7-8,.,TGTGCCAGCAGCTTAGTGGCGGACTATGGCTACACCTTC,CASSLVADYGYTF
.,TRBJ2-3,TRBV5-1,TRBD2,TGCGCCAGCAGCTCGGGACTAGCGGGGGTCTCTAGCACAGATACGCAGTATTTT,CASSSGLAGVSSTDTQYF
.,TRBJ2-2,TRBV30,.,TGTGCCTGGCGGGATGTCGGGGAGCTGTTTTTT,CAWRDVGELFF
once,TRBJ1-4,TRBV18,TRBD1,TGTGCCAGCTCACCTCAACAGGGGGCGAGTGAAAAACTGTTTTTT,CASSPQQGASEKLFF
.,TRBJ1-2,TRBV24-1,TRBD1,TGTGCCACCAGTGATGGCAGCCTGGGACAGTCTAACTATGGCTACACCTTC,CATSDGSLGQSNYGYTF
.,TRBJ2-1,TRBV3-1/TRBV3-2,.,TGTGCCAGCACCCAAGCCGGGAGCTCCTACAATGAGCAGTTCTTC,CASTQAGSSYNEQFF
.,TRBJ2-1,TRBV6-2/TRBV6-3,.,TGTGCCAGCAGCACCACCGGCCGAGGGTTCTTAACGGAGTTCTTC,CASSTTGRGFLTEFF
.,TRBJ2-1,TRBV7-3,TRBD2,TGTGCCAGCAGCCCCATGGGGTCTAGCGGGGGGGCATACAATGAGCAGTTCTTC,CASSPMGSSGGAYNEQFF
.,TRBJ1-4,TRBV7-2,TRBD1,TGTGCCAGCAGCACCCGACAGGGCCAGGCTGAAAAACTGTTTTTT,CASSTRQGQAEKLFF